This record concerns one T cell receptor beta chain sequence. This sample is part of a study of T-cell memory formation after mild COVID-19. Study details: TCR clusters were largely donor specific.

The CDR3 has 14 amino acids. Germline CDR1 MNHEY, CDR2 SVGAGI. Trimming left V 0 bases short and J 7 bases short, with 12 bases between. TCRdb re-derived calls from the 5' RACE reads in MiXCR, one entry per CDR3 protein. The sample shows about 560,000 distinct CDR3 sequences, roughly 17% of them seen only once. The J gene is TRBJ1-1, the V gene TRBV6-5; D remains ambiguous. Sample: PBMCs or a T cell subset sorted from them (not recorded which). The clonotype originates from an adult woman who had mild COVID-19 (a few samples of this study predate the infection). Cell type and time point are not known. CDR3 DNA sequence: TGTGCCAGCAGTTACTCAGCAGCGCCGATTGAAGCTTTCTTT. This codes for CASSYSAAPIEAFF.